Sequencing of this TCR beta chain was carried out in a study of T cells expressing NK-cell markers. Study-wide context: Sorted T-cell subsets CD3+CD56+NKG2C+, CD3+CD56+NKG2C- and CD3+CD56-NKG2C+ were TCR beta-sequenced. Broader study findings: Four of the donors also had these clonotypes leading their CD3+CD56-NKG2C+ fraction.

With regard to this clonotype: What it recognizes is unknown.

With the 5' RACE reads reprocessed, TCRdb shows one record per CDR3 protein and no DNA. The listing contains about half a million distinct CDR3 sequences. CDR3 length equals 19 residues. CDR1 is SGHRS, CDR2 YFSETQ, per germline. The clonotype originates from a woman aged 50 to 60 in good health. Source material: blood T cells: a sorted CD56 or NKG2C T cell subset, CD4+ or CD8+ T cells, or bulk PBMC T cells (not recorded which). The chain combines TRBV5-1 with TRBJ2-7; the D gene TCRdb calls, TRBD1, cannot be checked with no DNA. The CDR3 loop reads CASSRSGQGSPGLTYEQYF. The whole variable domain, remainder taken from reference TRBV5-1 and TRBJ2-7, is KAGVTQTPRYLIKTRGQQVTLSCSPISGHRSVSWYQQTPGQGLQFLFEYFSETQRNKGNFPGRFSGRQFSNSRSEMNVSTLELGDSALYLCASSRSGQGSPGLTYEQYFGPGTRLTVT.